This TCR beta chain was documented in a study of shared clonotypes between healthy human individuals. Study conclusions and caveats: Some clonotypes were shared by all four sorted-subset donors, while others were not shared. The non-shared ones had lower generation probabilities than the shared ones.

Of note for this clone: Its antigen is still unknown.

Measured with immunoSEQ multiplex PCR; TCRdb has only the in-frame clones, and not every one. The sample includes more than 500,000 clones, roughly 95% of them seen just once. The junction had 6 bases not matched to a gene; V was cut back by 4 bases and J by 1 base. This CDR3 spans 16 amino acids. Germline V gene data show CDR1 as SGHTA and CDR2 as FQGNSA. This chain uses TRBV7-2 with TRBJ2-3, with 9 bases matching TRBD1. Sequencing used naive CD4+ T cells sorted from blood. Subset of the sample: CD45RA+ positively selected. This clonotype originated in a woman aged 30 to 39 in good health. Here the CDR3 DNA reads TGTGCCAGCAGCTATCCGGGACAGGGCGGCACAGATACGCAGTATTTT. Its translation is CASSYPGQGGTDTQYF.